The 5 T cell receptor beta chains reported below all come from one sample, sequenced in a study of blood T cell repertoires in COVID-19. Generated by immunoSEQ multiplex PCR, the TCRdb table keeps only in-frame clones and is missing some. Of around 330,000 clones detected, around nine tenths appear once; the ten largest clones hold roughly 5.2%. Sequencing was done on a sample of PBMCs or T cells enriched from blood (not recorded which). The receptors stem from a man aged 60-69 years who had recovered from COVID-19.

The chain recombines TRBV21-1 with TRBJ1-1; whether TRBD1, the table's D call, matches the DNA was not checked. TRBV21-1 is tagged as a pseudogene. The CDR3 has 14 amino acids. Here the CDR3 DNA reads TGTGCCAGCAGCACCCGGGACAGGGACACTGAAGCTTTCTTT. Amino acids: CASSTRDRDTEAFF.

The chain couples TRBV6-5 to TRBJ2-2, with D maybe TRBD1 (6 bases). CDR3 length: 13 amino acids. The germline gives CDR1 MNHEY, CDR2 SVGAGI. The ends were cut back, 6 bases at V and 4 bases at J, with 9 bases in the middle. The CDR3 loop is CASRQGPTGELFF. The DNA of the CDR3 is TGTGCCAGCAGACAGGGTCCCACCGGGGAGCTGTTTTTT.

The V gene is TRBV3-1 (or the pseudogene TRBV3-2), the J gene TRBJ2-1; possibly TRBD1 for D (5 bases). Germline values: CDR1 LGHDT, CDR2 YNNKEL (reference sequence). The CDR3 loop spans 16 amino acids. Trimming took 1 base from V and 10 from J, leaving 20 bases between them. As DNA, the CDR3 is TGTGCCAGCAGCCAAGTAAGGGGCCCGACGGTATGGGAGCAGTTCTTC. It codes for CASSQVRGPTVWEQFF.

V and J are TRBV11-2 and TRBJ1-1; no clear D gene. Germline values: CDR1 SGHAT, CDR2 FQNNGV. The CDR3 runs to 14 residues. The germline V and J ends were trimmed by 1 base and 1 base, with 7 bases remaining between them. DNA of the CDR3: TGTGCCAGCAGCTTAGGCGGCAGGAACACTGAAGCTTTCTTT. Protein: CASSLGGRNTEAFF.

The chain joins TRBV5-1 to TRBJ2-3; TRBD2 matches at 8 bases. CDR1 and CDR2 (germline): SGHRS, YFSETQ. V trimming: 0 bases; J trimming: 5 bases; junction bases outside the gene matches: 2. The CDR3 consists of 14 residues. Written as DNA, the CDR3 is TGCGCCAGCAGCTTGGTCCTAGCGGGAGATACGCAGTATTTT. It codes for CASSLVLAGDTQYF.